The next 14 T cell receptor beta chains were all read from a single sample in a study of CD8 T cells in ankylosing spondylitis. TCRdb re-analysed the 5' RACE reads in MiXCR, keeping a single row per CDR3 protein. The sample records more than 100,000 distinct CDR3 sequences, 15% to 20% being singletons. These receptors are not linked to any known antigen. Findings of the study overall: Within ankylosing spondylitis blood, a TCR beta motif made up of several highly homologous variants appeared to be characteristic.

The sample was blood, either unsorted or a sorted T cell fraction (not recorded which). All receptors come from a male donor with ankylosing spondylitis.

The chain couples TRBV4-2 to TRBJ2-1; 8 bases agree with TRBD2. The CDR3 has 15 amino acids. V dropped 1 base and J dropped 6; count of bases not matched to a gene: 5. In germline, CDR1 is LGHNA, CDR2 YNFKEQ. The CDR3 loop is CASSQVPGLVNEQFF. CDR3 bases: TGTGCCAGCAGCCAAGTGCCGGGACTAGTCAATGAGCAGTTCTTC.

This clonotype was observed a few times. The chain combines TRBV20-1 with TRBJ2-1, with D tentatively TRBD2 (5 bases). Deletions cut 0 bases from V and 4 bases from J, with 10 bases between. The V gene's germline CDR1 is DFQATT and CDR2 SNEGSKA (reference sequence). This CDR3 is 14 amino acids long. The CDR3 is CSARDRGYYNEQFF. CDR3 nucleotide sequence: TGCAGTGCTAGAGATCGGGGTTATTACAATGAGCAGTTCTTC.

V and J are TRBV15 and TRBJ1-5; no reliable D call. The CDR3 consists of 15 residues. The V end was cut by 2 bases, the J end by 0 bases, with 8 bases between. Looked up from germline, CDR1 is LNHNV and CDR2 is YYDKDF (reference sequence). The CDR3 bases are TGTGCCACCAGCAGACCCCCTTATAGCAATCAGCCCCAGCATTTT. Protein: CATSRPPYSNQPQHF.

The V and J genes are TRBV4-1 and TRBJ1-5, with TRBD1 matching over 9 bases. The CDR3 has 17 amino acids. V trimming: 4 bases; J trimming: 0 bases; junction bases outside the gene matches: 7. CDR1 is MGHRA, CDR2 YSYEKL, per germline. This CDR3 reads CASSLPGTGNSNQPQHF. The CDR3 DNA reads TGCGCCAGCAGCCTACCCGGGACAGGGAATAGCAATCAGCCCCAGCATTTT.

This chain links TRBV20-1 with TRBJ2-1; 9 bases fit TRBD2. Germline values: CDR1 DFQATT, CDR2 SNEGSKA (reference sequence). There are 16 residues in the CDR3. Trimming removed 1 base from V and 0 bases from J; junction bases left unmatched: 4. The CDR3 DNA reads TGCAGTGCTAGAGGGCTAGCGGGAACCTCCTACAATGAGCAGTTCTTC. Protein sequence: CSARGLAGTSYNEQFF.

The V and J genes are TRBV5-6 and TRBJ2-7, with D perhaps assigned TRBD1 or TRBD2 (5 bases each). This CDR3 region has 11 residues. V shed 5 bases and J shed 5 bases, with 8 bases lying between them. Looked up from germline, CDR1 is SGHDT and CDR2 is YYEEEE. The CDR3 sequence: CASRGDHEQYF. Here the CDR3 DNA reads TGTGCCAGCAGGGGGGACCACGAGCAGTACTTC.

V and J are TRBV12-3 or TRBV12-4 and TRBJ1-5; D is undetermined. The germline V and J ends were trimmed by 3 bases and 1 base, with 13 bases remaining between them. This CDR3 has 16 amino acids. The CDR3 loop is CASSFNPQLSNQPQHF. Written as DNA, the CDR3 is TGTGCCAGCAGTTTTAATCCACAGTTAAGCAATCAGCCCCAGCATTTT.

The genes are TRBV6-2 or TRBV6-3 and TRBJ2-3; 7 bases line up with TRBD2. The CDR3 contains 17 residues. Trimming took 6 bases from V and 0 from J; bases not matched to a gene: 12. Germline V gives CDR1 MNHEY, CDR2 SVGEGT. CDR3 in amino acids: CASSPSSGAASTDTQYF. CDR3 in DNA: TGTGCCAGCAGCCCCTCTAGCGGAGCTGCTAGCACAGATACGCAGTATTTT.

This clonotype was seen a few times. The chain carries TRBV9 and TRBJ2-5; 7 bases are a match to TRBD1. This CDR3 contains 14 residues. Looked up from germline, CDR1 is SGDLS and CDR2 is YYNGEE. V gave up 5 bases and J gave up 2 bases; unmatched junction bases: 6. For the CDR3, the DNA is TGTGCCAGCAGGAAAACAGGGGCGCAAGAGACCCAGTACTTC. Translation gives CASRKTGAQETQYF.

This clonotype was seen only a few times. V is TRBV4-3 and J is TRBJ2-1; the D call may be TRBD1 or TRBD2 (5 bases each). This CDR3 region has 19 residues. Germline CDR1 reads LGHNA; CDR2 reads YSLEER. The V and J ends lost 3 bases and 4 bases respectively, with 25 bases between them. CDR3: CASSQRIAGTLRKYNEQFF. The CDR3, as DNA: TGCGCCAGCAGCCAGAGGATTGCCGGGACCCTCCGCAAGTACAATGAGCAGTTCTTC.

The chain employs TRBV15 and TRBJ1-5; D not certain. V lost 1 base and J 5 bases, leaving 3 bases between the germline ends. CDR3 length: 12 amino acids. Germline V lookup: CDR1 LNHNV, CDR2 YYDKDF (reference sequence). The CDR3 region is CATSRVYQPQHF. DNA for the CDR3: TGTGCCACCAGCAGAGTATATCAGCCCCAGCATTTT. The complete variable domain, with remaining parts taken from reference TRBV15 and TRBJ1-5, reads DAMVIQNPRYQVTQFGKPVTLSCSQTLNHNVMYWYQQKSSQAPKLLFHYYDKDFNNEADTPDNFQSRRPNTSFCFLDIRSPGLGDTAMYLCATSRVYQPQHFGDGTRLSIL.

This clonotype has just a few counts. V is TRBV20-1 and J is TRBJ2-1, with a tentative D call TRBD2 (6 bases). Germline CDR1 DFQATT, CDR2 SNEGSKA (reference sequence). The CDR3 has 14 residues. The CDR3 here is CSAQWRANYNEQFF. CDR3 DNA sequence: TGCAGCGCACAGTGGAGGGCGAATTACAATGAGCAGTTCTTC.

The V call is TRBV2, the J call TRBJ2-7, with 9 positions matching TRBD2. CDR1 and CDR2 from the germline V gene are SNHLY and FYNNEI. This CDR3 spans 12 amino acids. V shed 10 bases and J 5 bases; nucleotides not matched to a gene: 6. The CDR3 coding sequence is TGTGCCAAGGGTAGGACTAGCGACGAGCAGTACTTC. Protein product: CAKGRTSDEQYF. Drawing the rest from reference TRBV2 and TRBJ2-7, the complete variable domain is EPEVTQTPSHQVTQMGQEVILRCVPISNHLYFYWYRQILGQKVEFLVSFYNNEISEKSEIFDDQFSVERPDGSNFTLKIRSTKLEDSAMYFCAKGRTSDEQYFGPGTRLTVT.

The chain recombines TRBV7-2 with TRBJ2-1; D remains ambiguous. V lost 1 base to trimming and J lost 5 bases, with 15 bases between them. This CDR3 is built from 16 residues. CDR1 and CDR2 (germline): SGHTA, FQGNSA. In DNA form, the CDR3 reads TGTGCCAGCAGCTTAGGACCCGGACCGATAGACAATGAGCAGTTCTTC. Translated: CASSLGPGPIDNEQFF.